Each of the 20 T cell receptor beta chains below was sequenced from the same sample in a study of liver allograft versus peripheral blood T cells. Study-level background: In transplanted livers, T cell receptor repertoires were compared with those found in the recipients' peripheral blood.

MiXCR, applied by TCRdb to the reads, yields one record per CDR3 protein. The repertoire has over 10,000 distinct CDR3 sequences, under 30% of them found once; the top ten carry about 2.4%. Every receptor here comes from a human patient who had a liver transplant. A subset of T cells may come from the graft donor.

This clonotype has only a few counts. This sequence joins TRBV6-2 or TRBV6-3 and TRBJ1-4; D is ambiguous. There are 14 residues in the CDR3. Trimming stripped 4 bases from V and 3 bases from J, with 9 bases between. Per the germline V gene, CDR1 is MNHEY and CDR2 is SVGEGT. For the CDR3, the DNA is TGTGCCAGCAGTTGGCCCCGACCTAATGAAAAACTGTTTTTT. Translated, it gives CASSWPRPNEKLFF.

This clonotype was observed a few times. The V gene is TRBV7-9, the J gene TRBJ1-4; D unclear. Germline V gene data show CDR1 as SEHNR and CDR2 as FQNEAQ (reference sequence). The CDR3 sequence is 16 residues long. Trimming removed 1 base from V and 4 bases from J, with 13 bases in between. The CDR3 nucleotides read TGTGCCAGCAGCTTAGTTATGGGGTCGGGTAATGAAAAACTGTTTTTT. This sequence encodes CASSLVMGSGNEKLFF. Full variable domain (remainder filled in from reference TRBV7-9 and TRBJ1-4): DTGVSQNPRHKITKRGQNVTFRCDPISEHNRLYWYRQTLGQGPEFLTYFQNEAQLEKSRLLSDRFSAERPKGSFSTLEIQRTEQGDSAMYLCASSLVMGSGNEKLFFGSGTQLSVL.

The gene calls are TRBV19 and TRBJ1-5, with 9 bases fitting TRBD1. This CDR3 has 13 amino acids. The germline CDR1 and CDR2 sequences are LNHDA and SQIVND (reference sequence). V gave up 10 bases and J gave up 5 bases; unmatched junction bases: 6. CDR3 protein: CATSGQGDQPQHF. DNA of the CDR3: TGTGCCACCTCGGGACAGGGCGATCAGCCCCAGCATTTT.

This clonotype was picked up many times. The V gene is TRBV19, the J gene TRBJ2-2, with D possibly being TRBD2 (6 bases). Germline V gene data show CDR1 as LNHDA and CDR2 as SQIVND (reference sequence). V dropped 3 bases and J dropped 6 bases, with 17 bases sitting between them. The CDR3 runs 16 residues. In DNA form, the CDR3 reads TGTGCCAGTAGTATGCGGCGGGAACCGTCCGCCGGGGAGCTGTTTTTT. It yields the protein CASSMRREPSAGELFF.

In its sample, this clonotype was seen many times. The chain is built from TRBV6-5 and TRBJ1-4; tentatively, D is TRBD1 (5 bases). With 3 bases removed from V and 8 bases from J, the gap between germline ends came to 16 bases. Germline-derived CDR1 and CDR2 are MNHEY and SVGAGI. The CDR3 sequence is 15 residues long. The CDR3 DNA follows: TGTGCCAGCAGTTATCAGGGCAGGGTATTCGAAAAACTGTTTTTT. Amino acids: CASSYQGRVFEKLFF.

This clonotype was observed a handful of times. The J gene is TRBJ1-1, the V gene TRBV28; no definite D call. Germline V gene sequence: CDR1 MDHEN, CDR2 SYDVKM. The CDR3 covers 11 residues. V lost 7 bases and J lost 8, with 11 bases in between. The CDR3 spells CASTLNEEAFF. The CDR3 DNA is TGTGCCAGCACCCTGAATGAGGAAGCTTTCTTT.

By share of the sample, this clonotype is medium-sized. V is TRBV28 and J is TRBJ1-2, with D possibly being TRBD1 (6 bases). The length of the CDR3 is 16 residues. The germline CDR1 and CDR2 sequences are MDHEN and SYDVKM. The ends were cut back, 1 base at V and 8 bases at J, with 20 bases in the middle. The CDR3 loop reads CASSLSGELGSYGYTF. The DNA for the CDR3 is TGTGCCAGCAGTTTATCAGGGGAGCTTGGGTCCTACGGCTACACCTTC.

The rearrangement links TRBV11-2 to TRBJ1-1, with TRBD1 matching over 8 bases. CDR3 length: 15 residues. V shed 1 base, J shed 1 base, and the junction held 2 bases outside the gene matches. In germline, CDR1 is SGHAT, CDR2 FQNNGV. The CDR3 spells CASSLGQGRNTEAFF. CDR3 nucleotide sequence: TGTGCCAGCAGCTTAGGACAGGGGAGGAACACTGAAGCTTTCTTT.

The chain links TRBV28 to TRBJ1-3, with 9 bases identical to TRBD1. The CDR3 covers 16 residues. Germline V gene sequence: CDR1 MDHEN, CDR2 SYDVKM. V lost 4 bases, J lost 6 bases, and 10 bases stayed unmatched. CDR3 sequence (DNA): TGTGCCAGCAGTTCGCCCAACAGGGGGCAAGTAAACACCATATATTTT. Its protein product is CASSSPNRGQVNTIYF.

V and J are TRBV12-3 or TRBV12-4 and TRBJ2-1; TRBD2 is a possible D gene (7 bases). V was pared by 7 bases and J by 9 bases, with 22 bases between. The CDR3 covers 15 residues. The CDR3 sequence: CASTLVGGGRSEQFF. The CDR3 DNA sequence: TGTGCCAGCACCCTAGTAGGGGGGGGGCGCAGTGAGCAGTTCTTC.

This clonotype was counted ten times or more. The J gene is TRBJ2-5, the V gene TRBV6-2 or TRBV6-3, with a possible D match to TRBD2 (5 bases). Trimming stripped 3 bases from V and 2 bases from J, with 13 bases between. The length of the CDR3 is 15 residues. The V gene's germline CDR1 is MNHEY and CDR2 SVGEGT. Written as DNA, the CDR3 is TGTGCCAGCAGTTATCCGGCTAGCAAACAAGAGACCCAGTACTTC. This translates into CASSYPASKQETQYF.

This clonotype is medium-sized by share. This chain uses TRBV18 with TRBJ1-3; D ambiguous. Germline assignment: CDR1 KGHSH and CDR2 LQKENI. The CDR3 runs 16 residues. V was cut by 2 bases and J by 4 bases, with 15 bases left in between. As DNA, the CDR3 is TGTGCCAGCTCACCAAGTCGGTCAGACATGGGAAACACCATATATTTT. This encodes CASSPSRSDMGNTIYF.

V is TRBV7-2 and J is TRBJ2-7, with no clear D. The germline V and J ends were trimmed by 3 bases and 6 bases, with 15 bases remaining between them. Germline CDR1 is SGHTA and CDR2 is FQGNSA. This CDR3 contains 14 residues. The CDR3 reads CASSFRDPLGEQYF. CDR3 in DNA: TGTGCCAGCAGCTTTAGAGACCCCCTTGGCGAGCAGTACTTC.

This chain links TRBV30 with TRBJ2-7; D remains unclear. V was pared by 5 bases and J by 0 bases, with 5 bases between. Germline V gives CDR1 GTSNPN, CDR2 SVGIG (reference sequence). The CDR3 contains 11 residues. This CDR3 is CAWGSSYEQYF. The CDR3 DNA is TGTGCCTGGGGAAGCTCCTACGAGCAGTACTTC.

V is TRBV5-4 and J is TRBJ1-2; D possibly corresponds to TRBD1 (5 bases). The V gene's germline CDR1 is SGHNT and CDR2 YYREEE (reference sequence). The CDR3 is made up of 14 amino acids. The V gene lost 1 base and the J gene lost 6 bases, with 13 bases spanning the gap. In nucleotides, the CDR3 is TGTGCCAGCAGCTTGTCCGGGGCCTCGGATGGCTACACCTTC. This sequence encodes CASSLSGASDGYTF.

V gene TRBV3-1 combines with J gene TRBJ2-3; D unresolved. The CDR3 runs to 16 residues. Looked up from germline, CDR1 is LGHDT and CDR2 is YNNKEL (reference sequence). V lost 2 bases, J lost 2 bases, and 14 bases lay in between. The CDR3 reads CASSQRTGRDTDTQYF. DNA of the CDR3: TGTGCCAGCAGCCAAAGAACTGGCAGAGACACAGATACGCAGTATTTT.

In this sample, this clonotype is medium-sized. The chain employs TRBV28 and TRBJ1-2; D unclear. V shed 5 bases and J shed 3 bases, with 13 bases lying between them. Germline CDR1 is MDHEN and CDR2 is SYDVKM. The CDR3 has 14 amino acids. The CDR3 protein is CASSPVGGDYGYTF. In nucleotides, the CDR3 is TGTGCCAGCAGTCCCGTCGGCGGGGACTATGGCTACACCTTC.

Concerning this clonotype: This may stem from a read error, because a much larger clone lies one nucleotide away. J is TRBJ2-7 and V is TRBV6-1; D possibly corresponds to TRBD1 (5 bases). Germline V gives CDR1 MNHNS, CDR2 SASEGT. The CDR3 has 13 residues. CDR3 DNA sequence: TGTACCAGCAGTGAACAGGACCCCTACGAGCAGTACTTC. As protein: CTSSEQDPYEQYF.

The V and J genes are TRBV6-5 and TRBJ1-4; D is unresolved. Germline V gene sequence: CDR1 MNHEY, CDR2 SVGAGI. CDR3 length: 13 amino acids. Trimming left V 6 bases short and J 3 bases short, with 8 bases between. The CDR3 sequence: CASSGRANEKLFF. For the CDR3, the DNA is TGTGCCAGCAGCGGAAGGGCTAATGAAAAACTGTTTTTT.

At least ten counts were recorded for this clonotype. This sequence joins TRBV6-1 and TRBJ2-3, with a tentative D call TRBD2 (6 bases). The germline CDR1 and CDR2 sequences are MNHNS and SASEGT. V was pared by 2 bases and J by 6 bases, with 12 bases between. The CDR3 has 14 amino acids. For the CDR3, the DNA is TGTGCCAGCAGTGAAAGGAGCGGAGGGGATACGCAGTATTTT. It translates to CASSERSGGDTQYF.